A selection of T cell receptor beta chains follows, all from one sample in a study of T cell repertoires in cytomegalovirus infection. TCRdb re-called the reads through MiXCR, storing one row per CDR3 protein. This sample has 750,000 to 900,000 distinct CDR3 sequences, with under 35% found just once. No cognate antigen is known for these TCRs. The sequencing used cultured CD8+ T cells from PBMCs, collected from culture after CMV antigen stimulation. The receptor set was obtained from a human donor in good health (CMV status not recorded). Some clones in this sample may be carry-over from other donors' samples. Both conserved end residues are part of each CDR3.

J gene: TRBJ2-5; V gene: TRBV5-6; CDR3 protein: CASSLALLAGEETQYF
J gene: TRBJ2-5; V gene: TRBV7-6; CDR3 protein: CANSLVLDRARKETQYF
J gene: TRBJ1-6; V gene: TRBV5-5; CDR3 protein: CASSLTLVLDGWNSPLHF
J gene: TRBJ1-4; V gene: TRBV7-8; CDR3 protein: CASSSGPTNEKLFF
J gene: TRBJ1-2; V gene: TRBV2; CDR3 protein: CASAPLTTGMNYGYTF
J gene: TRBJ2-5; V gene: TRBV4-1; CDR3 protein: CASSPMGSTGPQETQYF
J gene: TRBJ2-6; V gene: TRBV6-2/TRBV6-3; CDR3 protein: CASSLLTGTRDGISSGANVLTF
J gene: TRBJ2-4; V gene: TRBV7-2; CDR3 protein: CASSLGSLGGYENIQYF
J gene: TRBJ1-2; V gene: TRBV7-8; CDR3 protein: CASTKGGPSDYGYTF
J gene: TRBJ2-2; V gene: TRBV27; CDR3 protein: CASRTGLGELFF
J gene: TRBJ2-4; V gene: TRBV19; CDR3 protein: CASSMGGQNIQYF
J gene: TRBJ2-2; V gene: TRBV4-1; CDR3 protein: CASSQEVTTGELFF
J gene: TRBJ1-6; V gene: TRBV12-3/TRBV12-4; CDR3 protein: CASNTGTGISPLHF
J gene: TRBJ2-7; V gene: TRBV7-9; CDR3 protein: CASSKGGFPSYEQYF
J gene: TRBJ2-5; V gene: TRBV11-3; CDR3 protein: CASSLRSGDAREIETQYF
J gene: TRBJ2-1; V gene: TRBV24-1; CDR3 protein: CATSTSKNGGTDNEQFF
J gene: TRBJ1-1; V gene: TRBV19; CDR3 protein: CASSISGTGNTEAFF
J gene: TRBJ2-3; V gene: TRBV27; CDR3 protein: CASSLVRSTDTQYF
J gene: TRBJ2-1; V gene: TRBV27; CDR3 protein: CASSPQGARNEQFF
J gene: TRBJ2-7; V gene: TRBV7-2; CDR3 protein: CASSPVAGYEQYF
J gene: TRBJ2-1; V gene: TRBV12-3/TRBV12-4; CDR3 protein: CASSPGQGANEQFF
J gene: TRBJ2-3; V gene: TRBV4-3; CDR3 protein: CASSNLDSILSTDTQYF
J gene: TRBJ2-3; V gene: TRBV7-8; CDR3 protein: CASGAGGRTDTQYF
J gene: TRBJ2-1; V gene: TRBV7-9; CDR3 protein: CASNFKPGTSGSSYNEQFF
J gene: TRBJ2-1; V gene: TRBV12-3/TRBV12-4; CDR3 protein: CASSSSGGAAYEQFF
J gene: TRBJ2-3; V gene: TRBV7-9; CDR3 protein: CASSARDYQGGTQYF
J gene: TRBJ1-3; V gene: TRBV10-3; CDR3 protein: CAIRVHGNTIYF
J gene: TRBJ1-2; V gene: TRBV15; CDR3 protein: CATSRDSPNYGYTF
J gene: TRBJ1-1; V gene: TRBV7-2; CDR3 protein: CASSFMGVNTEAFF
J gene: TRBJ2-1; V gene: TRBV6-5; CDR3 protein: CASSYSTSGNHNEQFF
J gene: TRBJ1-5; V gene: TRBV15; CDR3 protein: CATSADTYQPQHF
J gene: TRBJ1-3; V gene: TRBV7-2; CDR3 protein: CASSPPPEVFMENTIYF
J gene: TRBJ2-2; V gene: TRBV28; CDR3 protein: CAHNEGDANTGELFF
J gene: TRBJ2-1; V gene: TRBV13; CDR3 protein: CASSHGQSYYNEQFF
J gene: TRBJ2-5; V gene: TRBV9; CDR3 protein: CASAQQGLRETQYF
J gene: TRBJ1-3; V gene: TRBV12-3/TRBV12-4; CDR3 protein: CASSFPPDSRSGNTIYF
J gene: TRBJ1-2; V gene: TRBV6-1; CDR3 protein: CASTDHANYGYTF
J gene: TRBJ2-1; V gene: TRBV12-3/TRBV12-4; CDR3 protein: CASSFQAGTRNNEQFF
J gene: TRBJ1-2; V gene: TRBV7-9; CDR3 protein: CASINLPGTRIGRYTF
J gene: TRBJ2-7; V gene: TRBV25-1; CDR3 protein: CASSEGQVPSSYEQYF
J gene: TRBJ1-1; V gene: TRBV4-3; CDR3 protein: CASSQETGPGHTNTEAFF
J gene: TRBJ1-5; V gene: TRBV4-2; CDR3 protein: CASSQVGEANQPQHF
J gene: TRBJ2-5; V gene: TRBV24-1; CDR3 protein: CATSEGTGRETQYF
J gene: TRBJ1-3; V gene: TRBV12-3/TRBV12-4; CDR3 protein: CASTLVRGMSGNTIYF
J gene: TRBJ2-2; V gene: TRBV7-9; CDR3 protein: CASSPPRSDTGELFF
J gene: TRBJ2-7; V gene: TRBV27; CDR3 protein: CASSYGNPRLYEQYF
J gene: TRBJ1-1; V gene: TRBV6-5; CDR3 protein: CASSYREQAEAFF
J gene: TRBJ2-1; V gene: TRBV19; CDR3 protein: CASSIARGDEQFF
J gene: TRBJ2-1; V gene: TRBV27; CDR3 protein: CASSLVGGGAFSYEQFF
J gene: TRBJ1-5; V gene: TRBV10-2; CDR3 protein: CASSDRGPNQPQHF
J gene: TRBJ2-1; V gene: TRBV7-2; CDR3 protein: CASSLFGQEQFF
J gene: TRBJ1-2; V gene: TRBV5-1; CDR3 protein: CASSPLSGGNYGYTF